This T cell receptor beta chain was sequenced for a study of shared clonotypes between healthy human individuals (dated by TCRdb to about 2020). Broadly, across the study: The cohort comprised a couple of women and a few men aged 18 to 49 years. Blood TCR repertoires of about 5 healthy adults were deeply sequenced to estimate repertoire size and the extent of clonotype sharing between individuals. Libraries were prepared and TCR repertoires were sequenced by different laboratories using diverse techniques, in order to increase sequencing depth and limit assay-specific biases. Leukapheresis yielded between about 0.9 and 8.9 billion PBMCs per donor. Broad study findings and their caveats: Sampling was limited to blood, and TCR repertoires in tissue likely differ from TCR repertoires in blood. The genetic and exposure-history diversity represented was limited by the small number of donors. Based on pairwise subsampling, the degree of clonotype sharing among donors was expected to be affected by sequencing depth.

The CDR3 starts with the cysteine, ends with the phenylalanine, and has 13 residues. Just CDR3 DNA is preserved here, 39 bases in frame from base 1. The junction carries 6 bases between V and J, which are trimmed by 0 bases and 3 bases respectively. CDR1 and CDR2 (SGHRS, YFSETQ) derive from the germline V gene. Donors were healthy HIV-negative adults with no recently reported acute infections or vaccinations. Every donor was a Caucasian adult residing in Nashville, Tennessee, USA. For unsorted samples, tens of millions of PBMCs were counted, and genomic DNA was extracted using the QIAamp DNA Blood Mini kit. Blood was collected by leukapheresis, and PBMCs were isolated by Ficoll-Histopaque density gradient centrifugation and then cryopreserved in liquid nitrogen vapor phase. In the case of this clone: Its cognate antigen has yet to be identified. This could be a read error, since a much larger clone is one nucleotide away. The identical CDR3 is also encoded by other nucleotide sequences in the sample.

Using the deep immunoSEQ assay, TCR CDR3 regions were amplified from genomic DNA by multiplex PCR. Extracted genomic DNA from each cell subset was spread evenly across all wells of several immunoSEQ 96-well plates, with each plate serving as a replicate. For unsorted PBMC, approximately 290 ng genomic DNA, equal to approximately 30,000 T cell genomes, was loaded into each replicate PCR. Genomic DNA from unsorted PBMC was sequenced over ten immunoSEQ deep assay plates. Purified libraries were quantified with a Qubit 3.0 fluorometer, sized on a Bioanalyzer 2100, and re-quantified with the KAPA Library Quantification kit. Every immunoSEQ 96-well plate was sequenced on a dedicated single-read 150-cycle Illumina NextSeq 550 flow cell. The paper's data handling went like this. Because the immunoSEQ output included only junctional sequences and no quality scores, the filtering could not be the same as the filtering used for full-length reads. To assign V/J genes and CDR3, sequences were annotated against IMGT germline references using PyIR, a Python wrapper for IgBLAST v1.9. Reads were filtered out if the reads had weak V/J assignments (E-value above 1e-6), no CDR3, stop codons, out-of-frame junctions, or ambiguous translated residues. V3J clonotypes were defined as sequences sharing an identical inferred V gene, J gene, and CDR3 amino acid sequence. Percentage overlap between repertoires was calculated by dividing the number of shared unique clonotypes by the size of the smaller repertoire. Three approaches were used to assess repertoire richness: RTK rarefaction, the Chao1 estimator, and Recon v2.1 estimates of unobserved clonotypes. Entries here come from immuneACCESS through TCRdb and include only in-frame sequences with V and J called. Some clones fail to appear in such tables; in the studies checked, an unresolved V gene covers under half of the shortfall, and the cause of the remainder is unknown. The V and J calls and clone size are taken from that table; D and trimming were inferred from the DNA. The sample includes about 480,000 clones, with around 79% observed a single time. The ten largest make up approximately 12% of the sample.

This sequence uses TRBV5-1 and TRBJ1-1, with the identity of the D gene unclear. The clonotype comes from a middle-aged woman in good health. Some clones in this sample may be carry-over from other donors' samples. The specimen was PBMCs. This receptor has the CDR3 CASSLAGYTEAFF. The DNA reads TGCGCCAGCAGCTTGGCAGGCTACACTGAAGCTTTCTTT. Here the CDR3 is joined to the reference TRBV5-1 and TRBJ1-1 genes, and the full variable domain is: KAGVTQTPRYLIKTRGQQVTLSCSPISGHRSVSWYQQTPGQGLQFLFEYFSETQRNKGNFPGRFSGRQFSNSRSEMNVSTLELGDSALYLCASSLAGYTEAFFGQGTRLTVV.